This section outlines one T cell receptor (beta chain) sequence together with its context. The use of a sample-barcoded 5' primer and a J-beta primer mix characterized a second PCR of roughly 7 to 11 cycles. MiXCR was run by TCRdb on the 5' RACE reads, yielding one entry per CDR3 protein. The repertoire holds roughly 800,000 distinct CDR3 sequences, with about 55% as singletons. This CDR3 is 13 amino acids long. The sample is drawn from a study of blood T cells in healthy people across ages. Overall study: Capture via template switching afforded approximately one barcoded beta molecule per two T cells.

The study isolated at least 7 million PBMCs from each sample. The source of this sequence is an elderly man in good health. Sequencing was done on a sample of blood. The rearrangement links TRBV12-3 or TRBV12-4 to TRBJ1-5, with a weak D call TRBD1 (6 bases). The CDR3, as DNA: TGTGCAACAACAGGGCAGGAAAGTCAGCCCCAGCATTTT. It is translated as CATTGQESQPQHF.